This record looks at one T cell receptor beta chain sequence and its context. This clone's antigen is unknown. The input lacks base qualities; no much larger clone sits a single base away. The immunoSEQ Assay, a bias-controlled multiplex PCR, was used to amplify TCRbeta CDR3 regions from genomic DNA. Per the authors' processing: Within the assay, amplification of reference gene primers was used to estimate how many nucleated cells each sample contained. To quantify the absolute abundance of each unique TCRbeta CDR3 rearrangement, sequence reads were collapsed and filtered. For each sample, productive Simpson clonality was calculated as the square root of Simpson's diversity index across productive rearrangements. The table was pulled from immuneACCESS by TCRdb, which kept in-frame rearrangements only. Such tables lose some clones; where checked, under half of the loss comes from unresolved V genes, and the rest has no known cause. From that table come the V and J calls and clone size; the DNA was used to work out D and trimming. Present in this sample are roughly 310,000 clones, around nine tenths of which were seen just once. Roughly a tenth of the sample rests with the top ten.

The sample is drawn from a study of blood T cell repertoires in COVID-19 (dated by TCRdb to the early 2020s). For context, the study as a whole: Samples from collaborators originated in the United States, Italy and Spain and spanned both the acute and convalescent phases of COVID-19. The prospective study material was composed of cDNA or gDNA derived from T cells, B-cell-depleted T cells, or PBMCs. The dataset comprised deeply sampled blood TCRbeta repertoires from subjects exposed to, actively infected with, or recovered from COVID-19. The repertoires were released in a freely available public database intended as a resource for research on the immune response to SARS-CoV-2. Samples came from the ongoing ImmuneRACE study (first 160 participants) plus 1,254 subjects from 6 global collaborators. The sample metadata nearly always contained a de-identified subject ID, COVID-19 status, age in years and sex. Where HLA class I and class II types were available, the types were taken from metadata supplied by the sample provider, not from assay-based typing. Results the study describes overall, beyond this receptor: Clinical and demographic metadata were provided uncurated, with the amount varying by source and participant.

Enrolling through a virtual design, the prospective study's participants ranged in age from about 18 to 100 years and lived across 20 to 30 United States geographic areas. To assign participants to cohorts, the prospective study relied on clinical history that participants themselves reported in a screening survey and a study questionnaire. Recovered participants in ImmuneRACE Cohort 3 were defined as having two consecutive negative NP/OP PCR tests, clearance from a healthcare professional, or resolution of symptoms. Mobile phlebotomists in the prospective study collected whole blood, serum and a nasopharyngeal or oropharyngeal swab from every participant. Prospective study participants could optionally give additional blood draws and questionnaires over a roughly two-month period. Before DNA extraction, blood samples from the prospective study were shipped at room temperature or frozen. The germline V gene (reference sequence) yields GTSNPN for CDR1 and SVGIG for CDR2. Spanning cysteine to phenylalanine, the CDR3 consists of 13 amino acids. Only the CDR3 portion is preserved as DNA: 39 bases, with reading frame beginning at the first base. After removal of 5 bases from V and 4 bases from J, the junction retains 5 bases not matched to a gene.

The chain joins TRBV30 to TRBJ2-7; TRBD1 aligns with 10 central bases. Material for sequencing was PBMCs or T cells enriched from blood (not recorded which). The receptor's source is a woman between 40 and 55 years old who had recovered from COVID-19. In nucleotides, the sequence is TGTGCCTGGGGGACAGGGGCATGGTACGAGCAGTACTTC. It encodes CAWGTGAWYEQYF.